A single T cell receptor (beta chain) is shown here with its context. Antigen specificity is unknown. These data come from a study of cytomegalovirus exposure and HLA in healthy donors. Looking at the study overall: A data release that came early held approximately 85 million unique TCRs from HLA-typed donors. Overall study results and limits: In a later analysis, a missense DCLRE1C variant was linked to TCR beta V- and J-gene trimming. Confirmation was obtained in vitro that three CMV-associated chains are specific for CMV antigens.

CDR3 length equals 15 residues. V gave up 0 bases and J gave up 5 bases, with 12 bases separating them. Looked up from germline, CDR1 is MNHEY and CDR2 is SVGAGI. Primers included in the PCR were 60 Vbeta and 13 Jbeta primers. The data were produced by immunoSEQ multiplex PCR, yet TCRdb's version contains in-frame clones alone and is incomplete. Altogether about 97,000 clones are present, 75% being singletons, with the ten largest covering 8% to 13%. The receptor's source is a middle-aged man in good health and CMV-seronegative. The sample was PBMCs. J is TRBJ2-3 and V is TRBV6-5; perhaps TRBD1 as D (8 bases). CDR3 nucleotides: TGTGCCAGCAGTTACTCTACAGGGGGGGTAGATACGCAGTATTTT. It specifies CASSYSTGGVDTQYF.